One sample yielded the 4 T cell receptor beta chains listed below, sequenced in a study of Ad26.COV2.S vaccination and SARS-CoV-2 variants. Profiling relied on immunoSEQ multiplex PCR, and the TCRdb table lists in-frame clones only, not all of them. The profile shows about 350,000 clones, around 86% of them singletons. As for treatment: roughly 20 received Ad26.COV2.S at low or high dose, single or two shots; roughly five received placebo; per-sample allocation not given. Repertoires come from day 63 after the first vaccine or placebo injection. The sample was peripheral blood, taken in a trial of Ad26.COV2.S vaccine versus placebo. These receptors all stem from a person aged 18-60 years who received the Ad26.COV2.S COVID-19 vaccine or a placebo.

The chain employs TRBV9 and TRBJ2-4; 7 bases are shared with TRBD1. V lost 6 bases to trimming and J lost 5 bases; unmatched junction nucleotides: 8. Germline values: CDR1 SGDLS, CDR2 YYNGEE. The CDR3 covers 14 residues. The CDR3 nucleotides are TGTGCCAGCAACCATTTCGGACAGGAAAACATTCAGTACTTC. Translation: CASNHFGQENIQYF.

This clone was seen only once. This chain uses TRBV7-9 with TRBJ1-2, with 7 bases aligning to TRBD1. This CDR3 is 15 amino acids long. CDR1 is SEHNR and CDR2 is FQNEAQ in the germline V gene (reference sequence). V trimming: 5 bases; J trimming: 5 bases; junction bases outside the gene matches: 11. The CDR3 DNA follows: TGTGCCAGCAGCCCGGGACAGTCCATTCGTTATGGCTACACCTTC. It encodes CASSPGQSIRYGYTF.

Only a few counts were recorded for this clone. The V and J genes are TRBV6-4 and TRBJ1-2; 7 bases are shared with TRBD1. V was clipped by 6 bases and J by 8 bases; unmatched bases: 12. Germline V gene lookup returns CDR1 MRHNA and CDR2 SNTAGT. The CDR3 runs 14 residues. This CDR3 is CASSPRGASEGYTF. CDR3 sequence (DNA): TGTGCCAGCAGCCCCAGGGGGGCATCGGAGGGCTACACCTTC.

The rearrangement links TRBV14 to TRBJ2-1, with 8 bases identical to TRBD2. Trimming removed 4 bases from V and 14 bases from J; junction bases left unmatched: 10. Looked up from germline, CDR1 is SGHDN and CDR2 is FVKESK. CDR3 length: 13 amino acids. As DNA, the CDR3 is TGTGCCAGCAGCCTCCTAGCGGGCGTCCGTAAGTTCTTC. It translates to CASSLLAGVRKFF. The whole variable domain, filled in from reference TRBV14 and TRBJ2-1, reads EAGVTQFPSHSVIEKGQTVTLRCDPISGHDNLYWYRRVMGKEIKFLLHFVKESKQDESGMPNNRFLAERTGGTYSTLKVQPAELEDSGVYFCASSLLAGVRKFFGPGTRLTVL.